This T cell receptor beta chain emerged from a study of metastatic and nonmetastatic thyroid tumors. With MiXCR, TCRdb reprocessed the PCR reads. The data show approximately 12,000 clones, with more than 20% seen just once and 12% to 15% held by the top ten. Each patient went into thyroid surgery without having received any treatment. The V gene lost 3 bases and the J gene lost 6 bases, with 9 bases spanning the gap. The CDR3 runs to 12 residues. This clone has a handful of counts. This clonotype originated in a female donor with papillary thyroid cancer or a benign thyroid nodule (not recorded which). Some clones in this sample may be carry-over from other donors' samples. The sample consisted of adjacent normal tissue. This rearrangement joins TRBV12-3 or TRBV12-4 to TRBJ2-7; D not certain. CDR3 region: CASSLDEREQYF. DNA for the CDR3: TGTGCCAGCAGTTTGGATGAGCGCGAGCAGTACTTC.